The entry that follows covers one T cell receptor (beta chain) sequence. The sample is drawn from a study of blood T cell repertoires in COVID-19. Study background: Acute and convalescent COVID-19 samples came from the United States, Italy and Spain. The analysed material was cDNA or gDNA that came from T cells, B-cell-depleted T cells, or PBMCs.

Germline trimming cut 8 bases from V and 0 bases from J; bases unmatched to any gene: 4. Germline CDR1 reads SGHAT; CDR2 reads FQNNGV. The length of the CDR3 is 14 residues. Original processing notes: Amplification from reference gene primers served as the basis for estimated nucleated cell counts. The assay was immunoSEQ multiplex PCR, and TCRdb's table has in-frame clones only and misses some. D and trimming come from the DNA, and the V and J calls and clone size come from that table. The sample lists 43,000 or so clones, around 80% occurring once. The receptor's source is a woman aged 60-70 years with acute or convalescent COVID-19. The chain recombines TRBV11-2 with TRBJ2-7, with 10 bases fitting TRBD2. The sample was peripheral blood. For the CDR3, the DNA is TGTGCCAGCGGAATAGCGGGGGGCTCCTACGAGCAGTACTTC. It specifies CASGIAGGSYEQYF.